Given below is one TCR beta chain in context. Its antigen is not known. This could be a read error, since a much larger clone is one nucleotide away. As for time point: sample taken at primary tumor resection. The sequenced material consisted of unsorted whole RNA from tumor, nontumor lung or frozen PBMC. This sample stems from a study of spatial heterogeneity in lung cancer. Study-level information: For tumor regions, TCR transcript counts showed a strong correlation with a T cell module score derived from matched bulk RNA-seq. The mean occurrence of each unique TCR and UMI combination in raw reads exceeded 9.5.

Study-wide points: One measure, the expanded intratumoral alpha and beta TCR count, tracked tumor mutation counts.

In the library, each TCR cDNA molecule bore its own unique molecular identifier. Each CDR3 protein is one row after TCRdb ran MiXCR on the 5' RACE reads. Found here are approximately 7,000 distinct CDR3 sequences, about 3.7% of them singletons; the top ten hold about 15%. This CDR3 comprises 12 residues. The V gene end was trimmed by 4 bases and the J gene end by 10 bases; junction bases not matched to a gene: 6. CDR1 is SGHRS, CDR2 YFSETQ, per germline. The chain carries TRBV5-1 and TRBJ1-2; TRBD1 matches at 8 bases. Source: lung tumor tissue, taken at surgery. The receptor was derived from a male donor with early-stage non-small cell lung cancer. CDR3 sequence reads: CASSMGQEHYTF. Written as DNA, the CDR3 is TGCGCCAGCAGCATGGGACAGGAACACTACACCTTC.